This T cell receptor (beta chain) is drawn from a study of shared clonotypes between healthy human individuals. Under the authors' procedure: Junction-only sequences without quality scores were provided by ImmunoSEQ, so filtering was different. Using immunoSEQ multiplex PCR, the repertoire was profiled, and TCRdb retains in-frame clones only, with some absent. V and J calls and clone size are given by that table; D and trimming were obtained from the DNA. The sample includes fewer than 1.6 million clones, approximately 98.5% of them seen just once. The CDR3 totals 15 residues. Germline V gene sequence: CDR1 MDHEN, CDR2 SYDVKM. Losses at the gene ends were 7 bases for V and 4 bases for J; bases not matched to a gene: 10.

The sequence derives from a man aged 30 to 45 in good health. V is TRBV28 and J is TRBJ2-3; 8 nucleotides agree with TRBD2. The sequencing input was naive CD4+ T cells sorted from blood. Subset given: CD45RA+ positively selected. CDR3: CASTEPGLAADTQYF. The CDR3 region has the DNA TGTGCCAGCACCGAGCCCGGACTAGCTGCAGATACGCAGTATTTT.